This TCR beta chain was retrieved from a study of T cells in Graves' hyperthyroidism and ophthalmopathy. As for the study in general: Peripheral blood was taken when the disease was first diagnosed, before any treatment began.

Notes on the study in general: Patients with ophthalmopathy were separated from those with stable hyperthyroidism by a 13 V-J model.

The CDR3 length is 11 residues. V lost 7 bases and J lost 7, with 11 bases in between. Looked up from germline, CDR1 is MDHEN and CDR2 is SYDVKM. Used for diagnoses were clinical symptoms, serum thyroxine and TRAb, thyroid ultrasound and orbital computed tomography. This clonotype was recorded a few times. Its antigen is not known. Template material for amplifying TCR beta CDR3 regions consisted of RNA transcripts. The TCR CDR3 was amplified in a first-round RT-PCR using the HTBI primer set. TCRdb redid the calling of the multiplex PCR reads with MiXCR, one entry per CDR3 protein. The sample lists under 350,000 distinct CDR3 sequences; 18% were seen once.

This chain uses TRBV28 with TRBJ2-7; D gene uncertain. The sample was blood. This TCR was recovered from a woman in her forties or fifties with Graves' hyperthyroidism. The CDR3 loop reads CASTSGGEQYF. The CDR3, as DNA: TGTGCCAGCACCTCCGGCGGTGAGCAGTACTTC.